Below are 23 T cell receptor beta chains sequenced from a single sample in a study of blood T cell repertoires in COVID-19. Sequenced by immunoSEQ multiplex PCR; TCRdb stores in-frame clones only, minus some. This table holds approximately 450,000 clones, roughly nine tenths found once. The sequencing sample was made of PBMCs or T cells enriched from blood (not recorded which). These receptors were collected from a man younger than 45 who had recovered from COVID-19.

The chain joins TRBV13 to TRBJ2-7; TRBD2 agrees at 15 bases. This CDR3 is 17 amino acids long. With 5 bases clipped from V and 9 bases from J, the junction kept 14 bases outside the gene matches. Per germline, CDR1 PRHDT and CDR2 FYEKMQ (reference sequence). In DNA, the CDR3 is TGTGCCAGCAGCCGCGGACTAGCGGGAGGGGGACTACGAGTGCAGTACTTC. It codes for CASSRGLAGGGLRVQYF. The variable domain in full, completed from reference TRBV13 and TRBJ2-7, reads AAGVIQSPRHLIKEKRETATLKCYPIPRHDTVYWYQQGPGQDPQFLISFYEKMQSDKGSIPDRFSAQQFSDYHSELNMSSLELGDSALYFCASSRGLAGGGLRVQYFGPGTRLTVT.

The chain is built from TRBV15 and TRBJ2-3; D might be TRBD1 (6 bases). Germline-derived CDR1 and CDR2 are LNHNV and YYDKDF (reference sequence). V was cut by 0 bases and J by 4 bases, with 8 bases left in between. CDR3 length: 14 amino acids. In DNA form, the CDR3 reads TGTGCCACCAGCAGAGATAGGACAGCAGATACGCAGTATTTT. Protein sequence: CATSRDRTADTQYF.

The chain carries TRBV2 and TRBJ1-2; 7 bases match TRBD1. The CDR3 consists of 13 residues. Germline loops: CDR1 SNHLY, CDR2 FYNNEI. Trimming took 11 bases from V and 8 from J; bases not matched to a gene: 14. CDR3 sequence (DNA): TGTGCCGCAGCCCGGGAGGGGGCACAGGGCTACACCTTC. Translated: CAAAREGAQGYTF.

The chain combines TRBV7-3 with TRBJ1-1; possible D gene TRBD1, 5 bases. Germline V gene data show CDR1 as SGHTA and CDR2 as FQGTGA. The length of the CDR3 is 15 residues. The germline V and J ends were trimmed by 1 base and 5 bases, with 14 bases remaining between them. The CDR3: CASSLSNGGWTEAFF. CDR3 DNA sequence: TGTGCCAGCAGCTTAAGCAACGGGGGGTGGACTGAAGCTTTCTTT.

In its sample, this clone was seen once. This chain connects TRBV6-2 or TRBV6-3 to TRBJ2-7, with D possibly matching TRBD1 (5 bases). The CDR3 has 15 amino acids. The V gene's germline CDR1 is MNHEY and CDR2 SVGEGT. Trimming pared 2 bases from V and 4 bases from J, leaving 15 bases between. CDR3 DNA: TGTGCCAGCAGTTACGGGGCAGGCCCCCCTTACGAGCAGTACTTC. It specifies CASSYGAGPPYEQYF.

The rearrangement uses TRBV12-3 or TRBV12-4 and TRBJ2-3; D is undetermined. The CDR3 is 12 amino acids. V lost 7 bases, J lost 2 bases, and 7 bases lay in between. The CDR3, as DNA: TGTGCCAGCATCGACTTCACAGATACGCAGTATTTT. It is translated as CASIDFTDTQYF.

This clone was picked up one time. The chain uses TRBV6-1 and TRBJ1-2; D is unresolved. V lost 0 bases and J lost 4, with 12 bases in between. The CDR3 sequence is 15 residues long. CDR1 is MNHNS, CDR2 SASEGT, per germline. CDR3 DNA: TGTGCCAGCAGTGAAGCGCGGGGAGCTGCCTATGGCTACACCTTC. Its translation is CASSEARGAAYGYTF.

The chain combines TRBV21-1 with TRBJ2-3; the D call of TRBD1 is as the table states it, not checked on the DNA. TRBV21-1 is a pseudogene segment. The CDR3 consists of 16 residues. The CDR3 is CASTKSAGGGTDTQYF. The CDR3 DNA is TGTGCCAGCACCAAAAGTGCAGGGGGTGGCACAGATACGCAGTATTTT.

The V and J genes are TRBV5-1 and TRBJ1-3; D not resolved. The CDR3 has 15 residues. The V gene's germline CDR1 is SGHRS and CDR2 YFSETQ. V was shortened by 0 bases and J by 4 bases, with 11 bases between the two germline ends. The CDR3, as DNA: TGCGCCAGCAGCTTGGACATTTCCACGGGAAACACCATATATTTT. Translated, it gives CASSLDISTGNTIYF.

CDR3 DNA: TGTGCCAGTAGTATAGCCTCAGGGGTTCTCAACGAGCAGTACTTC. Protein sequence: CASSIASGVLNEQYF. The rearrangement links TRBV19 to TRBJ2-7; TRBD1 is a possible D gene (6 bases). This CDR3 is built from 15 residues. V dropped 1 base and J dropped 5 bases, with 15 bases sitting between them. Germline V lookup: CDR1 LNHDA, CDR2 SQIVND (reference sequence).

This clone was observed once. The chain is built from TRBV7-9 and TRBJ2-6; 11 positions agree with TRBD1. CDR1 SEHNR and CDR2 FQNEAQ come from the germline V gene (reference sequence). The CDR3 totals 17 residues. V dropped 8 bases and J dropped 2; count of bases not matched to a gene: 8. The CDR3 DNA is TGTGCCAGCCGAAGGACAGGGGGCGCCCCTGGGGCCAACGTCCTGACTTTC. Amino acid sequence: CASRRTGGAPGANVLTF.

This sequence joins TRBV9 and TRBJ1-1; TRBD1 might be the D (5 bases). CDR1 and CDR2 from the germline V gene are SGDLS and YYNGEE. The CDR3 has 15 residues. V was shortened by 0 bases and J by 1 base, with 10 bases between the two germline ends. CDR3 sequence reads: CASSVEGRANTEAFF. The CDR3 nucleotides read TGTGCCAGCAGCGTAGAGGGCAGGGCGAACACTGAAGCTTTCTTT.

The rearrangement links TRBV15 to TRBJ2-3; perhaps TRBD2 as D (6 bases). CDR3 size: 17 residues. Germline V lookup: CDR1 LNHNV, CDR2 YYDKDF (reference sequence). With 3 bases removed from V and 4 bases from J, the gap between germline ends came to 20 bases. CDR3 nucleotide sequence: TGTGCCACCAGCAGTACCGCCGGGACTCTGAACGCAGATACGCAGTATTTT. Protein: CATSSTAGTLNADTQYF.

V gene TRBV4-2 combines with J gene TRBJ2-1; 7 positions agree with TRBD1. With V trimmed by 1 base and J by 3 bases, 3 bases remained unmatched. The CDR3 sequence is 15 residues long. The germline V gene has CDR1 LGHNA and CDR2 YNFKEQ. The chain's CDR3 is CASSQVTGDYNEQFF. CDR3 sequence (DNA): TGTGCCAGCAGCCAAGTCACAGGGGACTACAATGAGCAGTTCTTC.

The J gene is TRBJ2-5, the V gene TRBV5-4; TRBD2 might be the D (6 bases). Germline V gives CDR1 SGHNT, CDR2 YYREEE (reference sequence). The CDR3 consists of 15 residues. V gave up 2 bases and J gave up 2 bases, with 13 bases separating them. In DNA, the CDR3 is TGTGCCAGCAGCTTAGGGGTAGCGGCTCAAGAGACCCAGTACTTC. Amino acids: CASSLGVAAQETQYF.

V usage is TRBV12-3 or TRBV12-4 and J usage is TRBJ2-5; D unclear. This CDR3 contains 12 residues. The germline V and J ends were trimmed by 3 bases and 5 bases, with 7 bases remaining between them. The CDR3 coding sequence is TGTGCCAGCAGTTTTTCCCCGGAGACCCAGTACTTC. It is translated as CASSFSPETQYF.

CDR3 in amino acids: CASSPDSHSPLHF. The DNA for the CDR3 is TGTGCCAGCTCACCGGACAGTCATTCACCCCTCCACTTT. The V gene is TRBV18, the J gene TRBJ1-6, with D possibly being TRBD1 (6 bases). Per the germline V gene, CDR1 is KGHSH and CDR2 is LQKENI. The CDR3 has 13 amino acids. V was clipped by 3 bases and J by 8 bases, with 8 bases between them.

V and J are TRBV5-4 and TRBJ2-2; D perhaps matches TRBD2 (5 bases). This CDR3 is 16 amino acids long. Trimming took 0 bases from V and 4 from J, leaving 13 bases between them. Germline V lookup: CDR1 SGHNT, CDR2 YYREEE (reference sequence). The CDR3 protein is CASSLASSSSTGELFF. Written as DNA, the CDR3 is TGTGCCAGCAGCTTGGCTTCTAGCTCAAGCACCGGGGAGCTGTTTTTT.

The chain uses TRBV29-1 and TRBJ2-3; 7 bases map to TRBD2. CDR1 and CDR2 from the germline V gene are SQVTM and ANQGSEA. CDR3 length equals 14 residues. Written as DNA, the CDR3 is TGCTCCCACTTGGCGGGAGAAAGCACAGATACGCAGTATTTT. Protein sequence: CSHLAGESTDTQYF.

The V and J genes are TRBV11-2 and TRBJ2-1, with TRBD2 matching over 11 bases. CDR3 length: 18 amino acids. Germline CDR1 SGHAT, CDR2 FQNNGV. J was trimmed by 1 base and V by 0 bases; bases with no gene match: 5. This CDR3 is CASSLEGSSGRSYNEQFF. CDR3 in DNA: TGTGCCAGCAGCTTAGAAGGGTCTAGCGGGAGGTCCTACAATGAGCAGTTCTTC.

This rearrangement joins TRBV2 to TRBJ2-5; D is ambiguous. The germline gives CDR1 SNHLY, CDR2 FYNNEI. Trimming took 4 bases from V and 4 from J, leaving 13 bases between them. CDR3 length: 14 amino acids. The CDR3 DNA follows: TGTGCCAGCAGTGTGCGCGAGAGTCGAGAGACCCAGTACTTC. It is translated as CASSVRESRETQYF.

V is TRBV6-5 and J is TRBJ2-2; perhaps TRBD2 as D (6 bases). CDR1 and CDR2 from the germline V gene are MNHEY and SVGAGI. Trimming left V 4 bases short and J 6 bases short, with 9 bases between. The CDR3 is 13 residues long. DNA for the CDR3: TGTGCCAGCAGTTTGGGAGGCTCCGGGGAGCTGTTTTTT. Amino acid sequence: CASSLGGSGELFF.

This chain links TRBV4-1 with TRBJ1-3, with a tentative D call TRBD1 (5 bases). Trimming took 4 bases from V and 0 from J, leaving 10 bases between them. There are 15 residues in the CDR3. Germline lookup yields CDR1 MGHRA and CDR2 YSYEKL. CDR3 sequence: CASSPGHSSGNTIYF. The DNA for the CDR3 is TGCGCCAGCAGCCCTGGACATAGCTCTGGAAACACCATATATTTT.